This T cell receptor beta chain was found in a study of patients and donors after allogeneic stem cell transplantation (dated by TCRdb to the early 2020s). With regard to this clonotype: Its antigen is unknown. Base qualities are not at hand, and no much larger clone is one base apart.

Libraries were prepared through RT-PCR. Sequenced using a NextSeq 550. TCRdb ran its own pipeline on the public reads, namely fastp trimming at Q25 and MiXCR clone calling, and kept in-frame beta chains. Each record represents a unique CDR3 protein, reported with the most common genes and DNA among its rows. Here the sample has roughly 960,000 distinct CDR3 sequences; approximately 19% occur a single time. About 6% of the sample is held by the ten biggest clonotypes. V ends up 5 bases short and J 1 base short, with an unmatched junction base count of 8. The CDR3 goes from the cysteine to the phenylalanine over 16 residues. The read is trimmed to its CDR3 DNA, 48 bases read in frame from base 1. CDR1 and CDR2, per the germline V gene, are SGHTA and FQGNSA.

Specimen: blood, either unsorted or a sorted T cell fraction (not recorded which). This TCR was recovered from a human donor who was either an allogeneic HSCT recipient or a stem cell or donor lymphocyte infusion donor (not recorded which). It is not recorded whose cells these are; they may come from a transplant donor. Rearrangement joined TRBV7-2 to TRBJ1-2, and TRBD1 matches 9 of the central bases. The nucleotide sequence is TGTGCCAGCAGCCGACAGGGGGTGCCCCATAACTATGGCTACACCTTC. Its amino acids are CASSRQGVPHNYGYTF.